The rows below give T cell receptor beta chains drawn from one sample of a study of blood T cell repertoires in COVID-19. Measured with immunoSEQ multiplex PCR; TCRdb has only the in-frame clones, and not every one. The sample carries around 280,000 clones, 75% to 90% recorded once. Sequenced: peripheral blood. These receptors all come from a woman in her fifties or sixties who had recovered from COVID-19. Both conserved end residues are part of each CDR3. D genes are given only for firm matches. The size entry is marked missing in some rows and otherwise reads once, few, many or a size class.

TRBV13	NA	TRBJ2-1	TRBD2	CASSLNPSGNNEQFF	TGTGCCAGCAGCTTAAATCCTAGCGGGAACAATGAGCAGTTCTTC
TRBV27	NA	TRBJ1-1	NA	CASSIYPRENTEAFF	TGTGCCAGCAGTATATATCCCAGGGAGAACACTGAAGCTTTCTTT
TRBV6-5	NA	TRBJ2-1	NA	CASSYSARYEQFF	TGTGCCAGCAGTTACTCAGCGAGATATGAGCAGTTCTTC
TRBV28	NA	TRBJ2-1	NA	CASSGTPRYSYNEQFF	TGTGCCAGCAGTGGGACACCGCGATACTCTTACAATGAGCAGTTCTTC
TRBV27	NA	TRBJ2-7	NA	CASSLKGSYEQYF	TGTGCCAGCAGTTTAAAGGGGTCCTACGAGCAGTACTTC
TRBV2	NA	TRBJ2-1	TRBD2	CASSELAGGPANEQFF	TGTGCCAGCAGTGAACTAGCGGGCGGACCAGCCAATGAGCAGTTCTTC
TRBV24-1	NA	TRBJ2-1	NA	CATSSLAPPSEQFF	TGTGCCACCAGTAGTCTAGCGCCCCCTAGTGAGCAGTTCTTC
TRBV19	NA	TRBJ1-1	TRBD1	CASTGTGNTEAFF	TGTGCCAGTACCGGGACAGGGAACACTGAAGCTTTCTTT
TRBV19	NA	TRBJ1-4	NA	CASSPVLSTNEKLFF	TGTGCCAGTAGTCCTGTTTTATCAACTAATGAAAAACTGTTTTTT
TRBV12-2	NA	TRBJ1-2	NA	CASRWGLNIPYTF	TGTGCAAGTCGCTGGGGACTCAACATCCCCTACACCTTC
TRBV4-3	NA	TRBJ2-3	TRBD2	CASSQDTTSGGSTVF	TGCGCCAGCAGCCAAGATACCACTAGCGGGGGCTCTACTGTATTT
TRBV15	NA	TRBJ1-2	TRBD1	CATSNDRVGFYYGYTF	TGTGCCACCAGCAATGACAGGGTCGGGTTTTACTATGGCTACACCTTC
TRBV5-6	NA	TRBJ2-1	TRBD2	CASSGGLSGRLHEQFF	TGTGCCAGCAGCGGGGGGTTGAGCGGGAGGCTGCATGAGCAGTTCTTC
TRBV30	once	TRBJ1-5	NA	CAWTTQTGNQPQHF	TGTGCCTGGACCACCCAGACAGGCAATCAGCCCCAGCATTTT
TRBV7-9	once	TRBJ2-5	TRBD2	CASSSWTSKTQYF	TGTGCCAGCAGCTCCTGGACTAGCAAGACCCAGTACTTC
TRBV6-5	NA	TRBJ2-3	NA	CASSARRAGTDTQYF	TGTGCCAGCAGCGCCCGGAGGGCGGGCACAGATACGCAGTATTTT
TRBV5-5	NA	TRBJ1-6	NA	CASSLGDSSPLHF	TGTGCCAGCAGCTTGGGAGACAGTTCACCCCTCCACTTT
TRBV23-1	NA	TRBJ2-7	NA	CASSHPQVYEQYF	TGCGCCAGCAGTCATCCACAGGTCTACGAGCAGTACTTC
TRBV7-9	NA	TRBJ2-7	NA	CASSLVSGYEQYF	TGTGCCAGCAGCTTAGTTAGCGGCTACGAGCAGTACTTC
TRBV18	NA	TRBJ1-1	TRBD1	CASSPIATGEGTEAFF	TGTGCCAGCTCACCAATAGCGACAGGGGAGGGCACTGAAGCTTTCTTT
TRBV14	NA	TRBJ2-1	TRBD2	CASSLAGSYNEQFF	TGTGCCAGCAGCCTAGCGGGAAGCTACAATGAGCAGTTCTTC
TRBV18	NA	TRBJ1-2	NA	CASSPSSRGGYTF	TGTGCCAGCTCACCATCTTCCAGAGGTGGCTACACCTTC
TRBV28	NA	TRBJ1-2	TRBD1	CASSSSPTGFRGYTF	TGTGCCAGCAGTTCAAGCCCGACAGGGTTTCGTGGCTACACCTTC
TRBV2	once	TRBJ1-3	NA	CASSKEHTIYF	TGTGCCAGCAGTAAAGAGCACACCATATATTTT
TRBV19	NA	TRBJ1-5	NA	CASTPYTGGPGAQHF	TGTGCCAGTACCCCTTACACGGGAGGCCCGGGGGCCCAGCATTTT
TRBV4-1	once	TRBJ1-1	NA	CASSQDFLGPNTEAFF	TGCGCCAGCAGCCAAGATTTTCTGGGGCCGAACACTGAAGCTTTCTTT
TRBV9	NA	TRBJ2-3	NA	CASSAPGAGISTDTQYF	TGTGCCAGCAGCGCCCCCGGGGCGGGGATTAGCACAGATACGCAGTATTTT
TRBV29-1	NA	TRBJ2-7	TRBD1	CSVGQGASEQYF	TGCAGCGTCGGACAGGGGGCAAGCGAGCAGTACTTC
TRBV6-6	NA	TRBJ2-1	NA	CASTKDGGVFTAEQFF	TGTGCCAGCACCAAGGATGGCGGGGTGTTCACCGCTGAGCAGTTCTTC
TRBV11-2	NA	TRBJ2-2	TRBD2	CASSLRGGLSTGELFF	TGTGCCAGCAGCTTGCGGGGGGGCCTAAGCACCGGGGAGCTGTTTTTT
TRBV28	NA	TRBJ1-1	TRBD1	CASSRIAGQGANTEAFF	TGTGCCAGCAGTCGGATAGCGGGACAGGGGGCAAACACTGAAGCTTTCTTT
TRBV11-1	NA	TRBJ2-7	TRBD1	CASSLVRGRSYEQYF	TGTGCCAGCAGCTTAGTCAGGGGGCGATCCTACGAGCAGTACTTC
TRBV7-2	NA	TRBJ1-2	NA	CASSQALSANYGYTF	TGTGCCAGCAGCCAGGCTTTATCTGCTAACTATGGCTACACCTTC
TRBV6-2/TRBV6-3	NA	TRBJ1-1	NA	CASSTFTGNTEAFF	TGTGCCAGCAGTACCTTTACAGGGAACACTGAAGCTTTCTTT
TRBV7-2	NA	TRBJ1-1	NA	CASSPRGRGGTEAFF	TGTGCCAGCAGCCCCCGGGGGAGGGGAGGGACTGAAGCTTTCTTT